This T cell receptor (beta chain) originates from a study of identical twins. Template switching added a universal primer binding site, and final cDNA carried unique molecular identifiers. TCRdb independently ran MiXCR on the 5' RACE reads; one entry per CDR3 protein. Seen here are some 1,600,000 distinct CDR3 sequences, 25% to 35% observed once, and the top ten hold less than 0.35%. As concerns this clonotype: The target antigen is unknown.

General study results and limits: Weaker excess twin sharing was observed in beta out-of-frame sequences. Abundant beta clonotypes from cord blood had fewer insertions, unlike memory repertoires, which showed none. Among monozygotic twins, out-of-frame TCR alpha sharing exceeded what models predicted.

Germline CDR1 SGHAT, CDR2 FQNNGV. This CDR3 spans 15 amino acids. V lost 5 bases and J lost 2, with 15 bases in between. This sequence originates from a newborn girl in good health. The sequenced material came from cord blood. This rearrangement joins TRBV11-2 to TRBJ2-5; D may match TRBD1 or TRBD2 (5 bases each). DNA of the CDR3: TGTGCCAGCAGCCTCGGGGCTAGGGAACAAGAGACCCAGTACTTC. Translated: CASSLGAREQETQYF.